Sequencing of this TCR beta chain was carried out in a study of CD8+ T cells in alopecia areata. Study-level points and caveats: Whereas mice showed it more clearly, TCR sharing across patients was murkier, possibly because of HLA. Higher clonality and more expanded CD8+ clones appeared in lesional than normal scalp.

Remarks on this clone: Its antigen is currently unknown.

V lost 5 bases and J 5 bases, leaving 10 bases between the germline ends. Germline V CDR1 and CDR2: SGHVS, FNYEAQ. CDR3 length: 13 amino acids. RNA extraction and reverse transcription yielded cDNA as sequencing template. The data were produced by immunoSEQ multiplex PCR, yet TCRdb's version contains in-frame clones alone and is incomplete. The data hold 150,000 to 160,000 clones, with less than 65% observed a single time. Cell sorting was applied to PBMCs, and CD4+ and CD8+ T cells were collected. The specimen was CD8+ T cells sorted from blood, collected at week 0. The origin of this receptor is a human donor with alopecia areata. The rearrangement joins TRBV7-6 to TRBJ1-5, with D unresolved. CDR3 sequence (DNA): TGTGCCAGCAGCCCTACAGACGATCAGCCCCAGCATTTT. Translation gives CASSPTDDQPQHF.